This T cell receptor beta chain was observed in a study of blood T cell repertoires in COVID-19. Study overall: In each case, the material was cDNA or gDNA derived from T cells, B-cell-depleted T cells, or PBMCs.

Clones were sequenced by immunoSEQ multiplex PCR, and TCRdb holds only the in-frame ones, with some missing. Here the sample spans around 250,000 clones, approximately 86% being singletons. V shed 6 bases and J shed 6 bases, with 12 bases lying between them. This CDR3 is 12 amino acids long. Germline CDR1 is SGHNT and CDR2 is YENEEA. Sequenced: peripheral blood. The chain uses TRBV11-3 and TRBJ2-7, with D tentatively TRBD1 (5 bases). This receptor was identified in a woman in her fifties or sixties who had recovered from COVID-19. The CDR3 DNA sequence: TGTGCCAGCAGTTCAGGGCCGGCCGAGCAGTACTTC. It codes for CASSSGPAEQYF.